Below, 23 T cell receptor beta chains from the same sample are listed, as sequenced in a study of OX40 agonist ivuxolimab in advanced cancers. Sequenced by immunoSEQ multiplex PCR; TCRdb stores in-frame clones only, minus some. The sample lists tens of thousands of clones; about 90% were seen once. Source: CD4+ or CD8+ T cells sorted from blood, taken in a trial of the OX40 agonist ivuxolimab. Receptors originate from an adult with an advanced solid tumor such as melanoma, head and neck, liver or kidney cancer.

Only a few counts were recorded for this clone. V usage is TRBV13 and J usage is TRBJ2-4; 8 nucleotides align to TRBD2. This CDR3 contains 17 residues. The J segment lost 6 bases and the V segment lost 1 base, leaving 11 bases of the junction unmatched. The germline CDR1 and CDR2 sequences are PRHDT and FYEKMQ (reference sequence). CDR3 sequence: CASSLDLLAGGGNIQYF. CDR3 nucleotide sequence: TGTGCCAGCAGCTTAGACCTCCTGGCGGGGGGCGGAAACATTCAGTACTTC.

The chain links TRBV7-9 to TRBJ2-5; D may be TRBD2 (6 bases). V dropped 11 bases and J dropped 1 base, with 17 bases sitting between them. Looked up from germline, CDR1 is SEHNR and CDR2 is FQNEAQ (reference sequence). The CDR3 contains 14 residues. CDR3 in amino acids: CAWDGEARQETQYF. Here the CDR3 DNA reads TGTGCCTGGGACGGGGAGGCCCGCCAAGAGACCCAGTACTTC. Using reference TRBV7-9 and TRBJ2-5 for the parts outside the CDR3, the full variable domain is DTGVSQNPRHKITKRGQNVTFRCDPISEHNRLYWYRQTLGQGPEFLTYFQNEAQLEKSRLLSDRFSAERPKGSFSTLEIQRTEQGDSAMYLCAWDGEARQETQYFGPGTRLLVL.

The chain employs TRBV5-4 and TRBJ2-3; D may be TRBD2 (6 bases). Germline V lookup: CDR1 SGHNT, CDR2 YYREEE (reference sequence). This CDR3 region has 14 residues. Trimming left V 1 base short and J 3 bases short, with 9 bases between. CDR3 coding DNA: TGTGCCAGCAGCTTGAGTAGCGGAACAGATACGCAGTATTTT. Protein: CASSLSSGTDTQYF.

This sequence joins TRBV7-2 and TRBJ1-4; a possible D gene is TRBD1 (5 bases). V was pared by 1 base and J by 4 bases, with 10 bases between. This CDR3 comprises 15 residues. In germline, CDR1 is SGHTA, CDR2 FQGNSA. DNA of the CDR3: TGTGCCAGCAGCTTAGTGACAGCCCTTAATGAAAAACTGTTTTTT. It is translated as CASSLVTALNEKLFF.

This chain uses TRBV18 with TRBJ1-1; D unresolved. V dropped 1 base and J dropped 4 bases, with 7 bases sitting between them. The germline CDR1 and CDR2 sequences are KGHSH and LQKENI. This CDR3 has 13 amino acids. CDR3 sequence reads: CASSPHQPTEAFF. DNA of the CDR3: TGTGCCAGCTCACCACACCAGCCCACTGAAGCTTTCTTT.

The chain links TRBV6-5 to TRBJ2-2; perhaps TRBD2 as D (6 bases). The V end was cut by 4 bases, the J end by 1 base, with 13 bases between. The CDR3 covers 16 residues. Germline assignment: CDR1 MNHEY and CDR2 SVGAGI. CDR3 region: CASSLGGRRNTGELFF. CDR3 nucleotides: TGTGCCAGCAGTTTGGGGGGAAGAAGGAACACCGGGGAGCTGTTTTTT.

This chain connects TRBV9 to TRBJ2-6, with a possible D match to TRBD2 (5 bases). Germline V gene sequence: CDR1 SGDLS, CDR2 YYNGEE. V was cut by 4 bases and J by 3 bases, with 14 bases left in between. This CDR3 comprises 16 residues. This CDR3 is CASSLGPGYGANVLTF. The CDR3 bases are TGTGCCAGCAGCCTTGGTCCGGGATATGGGGCCAACGTCCTGACTTTC.

The rearrangement joins TRBV4-3 to TRBJ1-3; D remains unclear. The V gene's germline CDR1 is LGHNA and CDR2 YSLEER. Trimming pared 3 bases from V and 2 bases from J, leaving 8 bases between. The CDR3 spans 14 residues. In DNA, the CDR3 is TGCGCCAGCAGCCAGGGCCTAGCTGGAAACACCATATATTTT. This gives the protein CASSQGLAGNTIYF.

The DNA of the CDR3 is TGTGCCAGCAGGGCTGAAAAACTGTTTTTT. It translates to CASRAEKLFF. The chain links TRBV6-1 to TRBJ1-4; D is ambiguous. There are 10 residues in the CDR3. V lost 6 bases to trimming and J lost 7 bases, with 3 bases between them. Looked up from germline, CDR1 is MNHNS and CDR2 is SASEGT.

This clone was recorded only once. Other DNA variants within this sample encode the same CDR3. The chain has TRBV6-1 and TRBJ1-2; D is uncertain. Trimming removed 1 base from V and 4 bases from J, with 7 bases in between. Germline V gene data show CDR1 as MNHNS and CDR2 as SASEGT. This CDR3 comprises 13 residues. The DNA of the CDR3 is TGTGCCAGCAGTGAAGGGGGAAGCTATGGCTACACCTTC. Translated, it gives CASSEGGSYGYTF.

The V gene is TRBV7-9, the J gene TRBJ2-5; 9 bases fit TRBD1. The DNA end is more similar to TRBJ2-7, so the J call may be wrong. Looked up from germline, CDR1 is SEHNR and CDR2 is FQNEAQ (reference sequence). The CDR3 consists of 15 residues. The DNA for the CDR3 is TGTGCCAGCAGCTCCTCCGGGACAGGGCGCTACGAGCAGTACTTC. It encodes CASSSSGTGRYEQYF.

The V and J genes are TRBV4-2 and TRBJ1-6; D is unresolved. V was shortened by 0 bases and J by 8 bases, with 11 bases between the two germline ends. CDR1 LGHNA and CDR2 YNFKEQ come from the germline V gene. The CDR3 sequence is 15 residues long. CDR3 loop: CASSQETLADSPLHF. As DNA, the CDR3 is TGTGCCAGCAGCCAAGAGACCCTGGCGGATTCACCCCTCCACTTT.

The gene calls are TRBV18 and TRBJ1-1; TRBD1 aligns across 11 bases. The ends lost 4 bases at V and 1 base at J; junction bases unmatched: 2. Germline loops: CDR1 KGHSH, CDR2 LQKENI. This CDR3 spans 15 amino acids. DNA of the CDR3: TGTGCCAGCTCACGGGGGACAGGGGGGAACACTGAAGCTTTCTTT. Its translation is CASSRGTGGNTEAFF.

The chain has TRBV6-1 and TRBJ2-1, with 11 bases identical to TRBD2. This CDR3 region has 14 residues. The germline CDR1 and CDR2 sequences are MNHNS and SASEGT. The CDR3 is CVTSASGGTGEQFF. The CDR3 DNA sequence: TGTGTCACCTCGGCTAGCGGGGGGACGGGGGAGCAGTTCTTC.

This chain joins TRBV11-2 and TRBJ2-1; possibly TRBD1 for D (5 bases). Germline values: CDR1 SGHAT, CDR2 FQNNGV. Trimming removed 5 bases at V and 9 bases at J, with 11 bases between. The CDR3 consists of 12 residues. CDR3 loop: CASSTDSREQFF. The CDR3 DNA follows: TGTGCCAGCAGCACAGACAGTCGTGAGCAGTTCTTC.

The chain couples TRBV18 to TRBJ2-5; the match to TRBD1 covers 8 bases. The CDR3 is 16 residues long. The germline gives CDR1 KGHSH, CDR2 LQKENI. Trimming at V came to 0 bases and at J to 7 bases, leaving 10 bases not matched to a gene. DNA of the CDR3: TGTGCCAGCTCACCACCCCGACAGGGGACCTCCGCGACCCAGTACTTC. This codes for CASSPPRQGTSATQYF.

The CDR3: CASSMDRAQETQYF. CDR3 DNA: TGTGCCAGCTCGATGGACAGGGCCCAAGAGACCCAGTACTTC. The V gene is TRBV18, the J gene TRBJ2-5; 8 bases fit TRBD1. Germline CDR1 and CDR2: KGHSH and LQKENI. With V trimmed by 6 bases and J by 1 base, 4 bases remained unmatched. The CDR3 loop spans 14 amino acids.

This chain links TRBV7-8 with TRBJ2-1; no firm D call. Trimming cost V 2 bases and J 0 bases, with 5 bases left between them. The CDR3 totals 14 residues. CDR1 and CDR2 (germline): SGHVS, FQNEAQ. The CDR3 is CASSLRLSYNEQFF. The DNA for the CDR3 is TGTGCCAGCAGCTTACGCCTCTCCTACAATGAGCAGTTCTTC. The full variable domain, completed using reference TRBV7-8 and TRBJ2-1, is GAGVSQSPRYKVAKRGQDVALRCDPISGHVSLFWYQQALGQGPEFLTYFQNEAQLDKSGLPSDRFFAERPEGSVSTLKIQRTQQEDSAVYLCASSLRLSYNEQFFGPGTRLTVL.

V is TRBV7-3 and J is TRBJ2-5; possible D gene TRBD2, 5 bases. V shed 2 bases and J shed 5 bases, with 9 bases lying between them. The CDR3 runs to 13 residues. CDR1 and CDR2 from the germline V gene are SGHTA and FQGTGA. In DNA form, the CDR3 reads TGTGCCAGCAGCTTAGGCGGGCTGGAGACCCAGTACTTC. Translated: CASSLGGLETQYF.

CDR3 sequence: CASSVGRVFVHEQFF. Written as DNA, the CDR3 is TGTGCCAGCAGCGTGGGCAGGGTGTTCGTGCATGAGCAGTTCTTC. V usage is TRBV7-8 and J usage is TRBJ2-1; perhaps TRBD1 as D (5 bases). Germline V CDR1 and CDR2: SGHVS, FQNEAQ. The CDR3 contains 15 residues. V was trimmed by 5 bases and J by 8 bases, leaving 19 bases between them.

The V gene is TRBV5-1, the J gene TRBJ1-4, with D unclear. This CDR3 has 14 residues. From germline, CDR1 is SGHRS and CDR2 YFSETQ. Deletions cut 4 bases from V and 5 bases from J, with 12 bases between. CDR3 DNA: TGCGCCAGCAGCATAGGAGGTTTCAATGAAAAACTGTTTTTT. This gives the protein CASSIGGFNEKLFF.

This clone occurred once. The chain has TRBV7-2 and TRBJ2-7; TRBD2 matches 11 bases. V was pared by 3 bases and J by 3 bases, with 7 bases of the junction left unmatched. The CDR3 contains 16 residues. Germline assignment: CDR1 SGHTA and CDR2 FQGNSA. The CDR3 DNA sequence: TGTGCCAGCAGCTTCCTAGCGGGGGGTCTATACTACGAGCAGTACTTC. Translated, it gives CASSFLAGGLYYEQYF.

The rearrangement links TRBV27 to TRBJ2-5; 7 bases line up with TRBD2. V trimming: 0 bases; J trimming: 5 bases; junction bases outside the gene matches: 0. Germline V gene sequence: CDR1 MNHEY, CDR2 SMNVEV (reference sequence). This CDR3 region has 13 residues. The DNA for the CDR3 is TGTGCCAGCAGTTTATCCGGGGGGGAGACCCAGTACTTC. Its translation is CASSLSGGETQYF.